These 21 T cell receptor beta chains came from one sample sequenced in a study of T cell repertoires in aging, cancer and after chemotherapy. TRB rearrangements spanning V, D and J were amplified using mixed TRB-A/B primers. MiXCR, applied by TCRdb to the multiplex PCR reads, yields one record per CDR3 protein. The sample lists under 2,500 distinct CDR3 sequences; under 45% were seen once. Peripheral blood genomic DNA, not sorted cells or RNA, was the template. Sequences were obtained from blood. These receptors came from a human donor with a solid tumor.

The gene calls are TRBV6-1 and TRBJ1-1; D unclear. Per the germline V gene, CDR1 is MNHNS and CDR2 is SASEGT. There are 12 residues in the CDR3. With 7 bases removed from V and 4 bases from J, the gap between germline ends came to 10 bases. The CDR3 sequence: CASTVPGTEAFF. CDR3 nucleotide sequence: TGTGCCAGCACGGTTCCAGGCACTGAAGCTTTCTTT.

This clonotype was observed a handful of times. J is TRBJ2-7 and V is TRBV11-2; D gene unclear. Trimming removed 4 bases at V and 7 bases at J, with 11 bases between. The V gene's germline CDR1 is SGHAT and CDR2 FQNNGV. This CDR3 contains 12 residues. CDR3 in amino acids: CASSSSPEEQYF. In DNA form, the CDR3 reads TGTGCCAGCAGCTCTTCCCCAGAGGAGCAGTACTTC.

The chain carries TRBV12-3 or TRBV12-4 and TRBJ1-3, with D maybe TRBD1 (5 bases). V was shortened by 3 bases and J by 2 bases, with 8 bases between the two germline ends. The CDR3 spans 14 residues. The CDR3 reads CASSFRVPGNTIYF. Here the CDR3 DNA reads TGTGCCAGCAGTTTCAGGGTTCCTGGAAACACCATATATTTT.

The sample holds one count of this clonotype. The genes are TRBV6-5 and TRBJ2-5, with 7 bases matching TRBD2. Trimming cost V 6 bases and J 3 bases; bases outside gene matches: 13. Germline assignment: CDR1 MNHEY and CDR2 SVGAGI. The CDR3 is 16 amino acids. CDR3 region: CASRHVVASGEETQYF. The CDR3 DNA reads TGTGCCAGCAGGCACGTTGTTGCTAGCGGAGAAGAGACCCAGTACTTC.

The CDR3 here is CASSQVAGETQYF. The DNA for the CDR3 is TGCGCCAGCAGCCAAGTAGCGGGAGAGACCCAGTACTTC. The chain recombines TRBV4-3 with TRBJ2-5; 7 bases are a match to TRBD2. From germline, CDR1 is LGHNA and CDR2 YSLEER. The length of the CDR3 is 13 residues. V was clipped by 1 base and J by 4 bases; unmatched bases: 0.

In this sample, this clonotype turned up a few times. V gene TRBV6-6 combines with J gene TRBJ2-1; D is uncertain. The CDR3 has 12 amino acids. The V gene lost 2 bases and the J gene lost 9 bases, with 8 bases spanning the gap. The germline V gene has CDR1 MNHNY and CDR2 SVGAGI (reference sequence). CDR3 DNA sequence: TGTGCCAGCAGTTACCCGGGTAGTGAGCAGTTCTTC. Residues: CASSYPGSEQFF.

This rearrangement joins TRBV5-6 to TRBJ1-2; D remains unclear. Trimming cost V 1 base and J 4 bases, with 8 bases left between them. The CDR3 totals 13 residues. Germline V gives CDR1 SGHDT, CDR2 YYEEEE. CDR3 DNA: TGTGCCAGCAGCTTGAACGGACGCTATGGCTACACCTTC. Translated, it gives CASSLNGRYGYTF.

The chain couples TRBV18 to TRBJ1-6, with a weak D call TRBD1 (5 bases). V gave up 4 bases and J gave up 1 base, with 8 bases separating them. CDR1 is KGHSH and CDR2 is LQKENI in the germline V gene. This CDR3 region has 15 residues. The CDR3 DNA sequence: TGTGCCAGCTCACAGGCAGGGTCCTATAATTCACCCCTCCACTTT. It translates to CASSQAGSYNSPLHF. The variable domain in full, completed from reference TRBV18 and TRBJ1-6, reads NAGVMQNPRHLVRRRGQEARLRCSPMKGHSHVYWYRQLPEEGLKFMVYLQKENIIDESGMPKERFSAEFPKEGPSILRIQQVVRGDSAAYFCASSQAGSYNSPLHFGNGTRLTVT.

This chain links TRBV12-3 or TRBV12-4 with TRBJ2-7; 7 bases fit TRBD2. Trimming removed 6 bases from V and 4 bases from J; junction bases left unmatched: 9. The CDR3 sequence is 14 residues long. The CDR3 DNA reads as TGTGCCAGCAGGGGGCTACCGGGGGGTTACGAGCAGTACTTC. Translated: CASRGLPGGYEQYF.

V and J are TRBV6-2 or TRBV6-3 and TRBJ2-7, with 8 bases that match TRBD2. Germline V CDR1 and CDR2: MNHEY, SVGEGT. Unmatched junction bases numbered 4, after V lost 6 bases and J lost 0 bases. The CDR3 contains 14 residues. CDR3 bases: TGTGCCAGCAGCTTAAGCGGGAGCTCCTACGAGCAGTACTTC. Its protein is CASSLSGSSYEQYF.

The chain links TRBV6-2 or TRBV6-3 to TRBJ1-2; D unresolved. CDR1 is MNHEY, CDR2 SVGEGT, per germline. V lost 2 bases, J lost 8 bases, and 15 bases lay in between. This CDR3 has 14 amino acids. The CDR3 nucleotides are TGTGCCAGCAGTTACAAGTCAGGCAATGGAGGCTACACCTTC. This encodes CASSYKSGNGGYTF.

This rearrangement joins TRBV7-2 to TRBJ2-1; TRBD2 matches at 7 bases. The length of the CDR3 is 12 residues. Germline values: CDR1 SGHTA, CDR2 FQGNSA. V gave up 4 bases and J gave up 15 bases; unmatched junction bases: 9. The CDR3 loop reads CASSSAGRVPFF. The CDR3 DNA reads TGTGCCAGCAGCTCGGCAGGGAGGGTCCCGTTCTTC.

The CDR3 DNA follows: TGTGCCAGCAGCCCGGACAGGGGACCCACTGAAGCTTTCTTT. This gives the protein CASSPDRGPTEAFF. The chain combines TRBV5-4 with TRBJ1-1, with 9 bases that match TRBD1. The CDR3 consists of 14 residues. After removal of 4 bases from V and 4 bases from J, the junction contained 5 bases not matched to a gene. The germline CDR1 and CDR2 sequences are SGHNT and YYREEE (reference sequence).

The J gene is TRBJ2-7, the V gene TRBV6-1, with 7 bases aligning to TRBD2. V lost 5 bases, J lost 4 bases, and 8 bases stayed unmatched. Looked up from germline, CDR1 is MNHNS and CDR2 is SASEGT. This CDR3 region has 14 residues. The CDR3 loop reads CASSQRDSVYEQYF. CDR3 in DNA: TGTGCCAGCAGTCAGCGGGACTCAGTGTACGAGCAGTACTTC.

The V call is TRBV5-6, the J call TRBJ1-1; D not certain. CDR3 length: 14 residues. Germline CDR1 reads SGHDT; CDR2 reads YYEEEE. V was shortened by 6 bases and J by 0 bases, with 12 bases between the two germline ends. The CDR3 loop is CASTMGLLNTEAFF. The CDR3 DNA follows: TGTGCCAGCACCATGGGCCTCCTGAACACTGAAGCTTTCTTT.

This clonotype was detected only a few times. The J gene is TRBJ1-1, the V gene TRBV6-5, with D uncertain. V shed 8 bases and J shed 1 base, with 11 bases lying between them. The length of the CDR3 is 13 residues. CDR1 and CDR2 (germline): MNHEY, SVGAGI. The CDR3: CASWAGRNTEAFF. The CDR3 nucleotides are TGTGCCAGCTGGGCGGGGAGGAACACTGAAGCTTTCTTT.

The chain joins TRBV7-9 to TRBJ2-3, with 8 bases lining up with TRBD1. The CDR3 covers 16 residues. Germline trimming cut 1 base from V and 4 bases from J; bases unmatched to any gene: 7. Looked up from germline, CDR1 is SEHNR and CDR2 is FQNEAQ (reference sequence). CDR3: CASSLDFGQGSDTQYF. CDR3 coding DNA: TGTGCCAGCAGCTTAGATTTCGGACAGGGCTCAGATACGCAGTATTTT.

As concerns this clonotype: A read error may account for a junction end that differs from germline. V gene TRBV7-2 combines with J gene TRBJ1-1; maybe TRBD1 (6 bases). The CDR3 is 16 amino acids. Germline values: CDR1 SGHTA, CDR2 FQGNSA. Here the CDR3 reads CVSSRGGVSATAEAFF. In DNA, the CDR3 is TGTGTCAGCAGCCGAGGGGGGGTTAGCGCTACAGCTGAAGCTTTCTTT.

The V call is TRBV9, the J call TRBJ2-7; 8 positions agree with TRBD2. Germline V gene data show CDR1 as SGDLS and CDR2 as YYNGEE. V trimming: 0 bases; J trimming: 0 bases; junction bases outside the gene matches: 2. This CDR3 spans 15 amino acids. The CDR3 here is CASSVAGGSSYEQYF. CDR3 coding DNA: TGTGCCAGCAGCGTAGCGGGAGGGAGCTCCTACGAGCAGTACTTC.

This clonotype showed up just a few times. The chain carries TRBV7-2 and TRBJ1-6; D ambiguous. In germline, CDR1 is SGHTA, CDR2 FQGNSA. The germline V and J ends were trimmed by 3 bases and 7 bases, with 13 bases remaining between them. The CDR3 length is 15 residues. The CDR3 region is CASSLNRATNSPLHF. The CDR3 bases are TGTGCCAGCAGCTTGAACCGGGCTACAAATTCACCCCTCCACTTT. Using reference TRBV7-2 and TRBJ1-6 for the parts outside the CDR3, the full variable domain is GAGVSQSPSNKVTEKGKDVELRCDPISGHTALYWYRQSLGQGLEFLIYFQGNSAPDKSGLPSDRFSAERTGGSVSTLTIQRTQQEDSAVYLCASSLNRATNSPLHFGNGTRLTVT.

This clonotype was seen a handful of times. This chain connects TRBV7-9 to TRBJ2-1, with D possibly TRBD1 on 6 matching bases. The CDR3 has 19 residues. Per the germline V gene, CDR1 is SEHNR and CDR2 is FQNEAQ (reference sequence). V lost 4 bases and J lost 0, with 22 bases in between. The CDR3 sequence: CASSSPDSSRWRSYNEQFF. The CDR3 DNA reads as TGTGCCAGCAGCTCCCCGGACAGTTCGCGATGGCGCTCCTACAATGAGCAGTTCTTC. The entire variable domain, with the rest obtained from reference TRBV7-9 and TRBJ2-1, is as follows: DTGVSQNPRHKITKRGQNVTFRCDPISEHNRLYWYRQTLGQGPEFLTYFQNEAQLEKSRLLSDRFSAERPKGSFSTLEIQRTEQGDSAMYLCASSSPDSSRWRSYNEQFFGPGTRLTVL.